This entry lists 23 T cell receptor beta chains sequenced from one sample in a study of shared clonotypes between healthy human individuals (dated by TCRdb to about 2020). Library construction relied on the immunoSEQ multiplex PCR assay. Drawn from immuneACCESS, this table holds only the in-frame rearrangements with V and J called that TCRdb kept. Clones are partly lost; checked studies trace under half to an unresolved V gene and leave the rest unexplained. This sample gives hundreds of thousands of clones in total; just over 75% of them show up just once. 12% of the sample belongs to the ten largest clones. The source material was PBMCs. Every receptor here comes from a woman between 35 and 50 years old in good health. Some clones in this sample may be carry-over from other donors' samples.

The V call is TRBV7-3, the J call TRBJ1-1; 7 bases are a match to TRBD1. CDR1 is SGHTA, CDR2 FQGTGA, per germline. The CDR3 length is 12 residues. The V gene end was trimmed by 4 bases and the J gene end by 11 bases; junction bases not matched to a gene: 7. The CDR3 nucleotides read TGTGCCAGCAGCTCCGAAACAGGGGTTGCTTTCTTT. As protein: CASSSETGVAFF.

This clone occurred a few times. The chain carries TRBV29-1 and TRBJ1-4; maybe TRBD1 (5 bases). This CDR3 is built from 13 residues. The V and J ends lost 4 bases and 8 bases respectively, with 14 bases between them. The V gene's germline CDR1 is SQVTM and CDR2 ANQGSEA. This CDR3 reads CSVGGDGNEKLFF. The CDR3 coding sequence is TGCAGCGTTGGTGGGGACGGAAACGAAAAACTGTTTTTT.

The genes are TRBV28 and TRBJ1-6; 7 bases align to TRBD1. Germline V gene sequence: CDR1 MDHEN, CDR2 SYDVKM. This CDR3 comprises 14 residues. V gave up 5 bases and J gave up 10 bases; unmatched junction bases: 8. The CDR3, as DNA: TGTGCCAGCAGTACCGACAGGGAGGCCTCACCCCTCCACTTT. Its translation: CASSTDREASPLHF. The full variable domain, in which reference TRBV28 and TRBJ1-6 provide the parts outside the CDR3, is DVKVTQSSRYLVKRTGEKVFLECVQDMDHENMFWYRQDPGLGLRLIYFSYDVKMKEKGDIPEGYSVSREKKERFSLILESASTNQTSMYLCASSTDREASPLHFGNGTRLTVT.

The chain is built from TRBV5-1 and TRBJ2-6, with a tentative D call TRBD2 (6 bases). This CDR3 region has 16 residues. V gave up 1 base and J gave up 2 bases, with 10 bases separating them. Germline loops: CDR1 SGHRS, CDR2 YFSETQ. CDR3 coding DNA: TGCGCCAGCAGCTTGCAGGGCGGGGCTGGGGCCAACGTCCTGACTTTC. Translating gives CASSLQGGAGANVLTF.

The chain uses TRBV10-2 and TRBJ2-1; D is unresolved. The CDR3 covers 12 residues. Germline CDR1 and CDR2: WSHSY and SAAADI. Trimming shortened V by 7 bases and J by 5 bases, and 9 bases separated the two germline ends. CDR3 coding DNA: TGCGCCAGCAAGCTACGGGACAATGAGCAGTTCTTC. Protein product: CASKLRDNEQFF.

The chain couples TRBV9 to TRBJ2-2; TRBD2 matches 9 bases. V lost 4 bases to trimming and J lost 6 bases; unmatched junction nucleotides: 4. The CDR3 extends over 14 amino acids. The V gene's germline CDR1 is SGDLS and CDR2 YYNGEE. The CDR3 DNA follows: TGTGCCAGCAGCCCCGGGACTAGCTCCGGGGAGCTGTTTTTT. Its translation: CASSPGTSSGELFF. Full variable domain (outside the CDR3, taken from reference TRBV9 and TRBJ2-2): DSGVTQTPKHLITATGQRVTLRCSPRSGDLSVYWYQQSLDQGLQFLIQYYNGEERAKGNILERFSAQQFPDLHSELNLSSLELGDSALYFCASSPGTSSGELFFGEGSRLTVL.

The genes are TRBV6-5 and TRBJ2-4; the match to TRBD2 covers 7 bases. The V and J ends lost 2 bases and 8 bases, in that order; junction bases with no gene match: 9. Germline values: CDR1 MNHEY, CDR2 SVGAGI. The CDR3 spans 15 residues. Written as DNA, the CDR3 is TGTGCCAGCAGTTACCGGAGCGGGATGGGGGACATTCAGTACTTC. Its translation is CASSYRSGMGDIQYF.

The chain combines TRBV27 with TRBJ1-4; 8 bases are a match to TRBD1. Germline assignment: CDR1 MNHEY and CDR2 SMNVEV (reference sequence). The CDR3 consists of 16 residues. The V gene end was trimmed by 5 bases and the J gene end by 4 bases; junction bases not matched to a gene: 9. CDR3 loop: CASSPSAGQDNEKLFF. In nucleotides, the CDR3 is TGTGCCAGCAGTCCTTCGGCGGGACAGGATAATGAAAAACTGTTTTTT.

This chain links TRBV6-6 with TRBJ1-1, with 8 bases matching TRBD1. Germline loops: CDR1 MNHNY, CDR2 SVGAGI (reference sequence). The CDR3 loop spans 14 amino acids. With V trimmed by 6 bases and J by 5 bases, 8 bases remained unmatched. CDR3 nucleotides: TGTGCCAGCAGCTACCAGGGGGCGAGGACTGAAGCTTTCTTT. Residues: CASSYQGARTEAFF.

The V call is TRBV5-4, the J call TRBJ2-5; 15 nucleotides align to TRBD2. V gave up 7 bases and J gave up 4 bases; unmatched junction bases: 2. Germline CDR1 reads SGHNT; CDR2 reads YYREEE (reference sequence). The CDR3 is 14 amino acids. The CDR3, as DNA: TGTGCCAGCGGACTAGCGGGAGGGGGAGAGACCCAGTACTTC. Translating gives CASGLAGGGETQYF.

This chain links TRBV6-1 with TRBJ1-4; 7 positions match TRBD1. Germline trimming cut 5 bases from V and 8 bases from J; bases unmatched to any gene: 5. Germline V lookup: CDR1 MNHNS, CDR2 SASEGT. The CDR3 is 13 amino acids. The CDR3: CASSSGTAEKLFF. Written as DNA, the CDR3 is TGTGCCAGCAGTTCCGGGACAGCAGAAAAACTGTTTTTT.

The CDR3 DNA follows: TGTGCCAGCAGCTTACAGGGCGGCCCCTCTGGGGCCAACGTCCTGACTTTC. It yields the protein CASSLQGGPSGANVLTF. The chain employs TRBV7-2 and TRBJ2-6; the D gene is possibly TRBD1 (5 bases). Trimming removed 2 bases at V and 0 bases at J, with 11 bases between. Germline values: CDR1 SGHTA, CDR2 FQGNSA. The CDR3 is 17 residues long.

The chain links TRBV10-2 to TRBJ2-5; 9 bases line up with TRBD2. The end of the DNA fits TRBJ2-7 better, so the J call may be wrong. This CDR3 region has 14 residues. Germline assignment: CDR1 WSHSY and CDR2 SAAADI. The CDR3 coding sequence is TGCGCCAGCAGGGGGCTAGCGGGATCCTACGAGCAGTACTTC. It yields the protein CASRGLAGSYEQYF.

V and J are TRBV7-9 and TRBJ2-5; TRBD2 aligns across 14 bases. The ends lost 5 bases at V and 5 bases at J; junction bases unmatched: 7. Germline values: CDR1 SEHNR, CDR2 FQNEAQ (reference sequence). CDR3 length: 16 amino acids. The CDR3 here is CASSTGTSGRGETQYF. CDR3 in DNA: TGTGCCAGCAGCACCGGGACTAGCGGGAGAGGTGAGACCCAGTACTTC.

This rearrangement joins TRBV15 to TRBJ1-2; D is undetermined. The CDR3 is made up of 16 amino acids. The V gene's germline CDR1 is LNHNV and CDR2 YYDKDF (reference sequence). V gave up 0 bases and J gave up 7 bases, with 18 bases separating them. The CDR3 reads CATSRDPQPPKSGYTF. The CDR3 DNA sequence: TGTGCCACCAGCAGAGATCCCCAGCCTCCTAAGAGTGGCTACACCTTC.

The chain has TRBV30 and TRBJ2-5; D is tentatively TRBD1 or TRBD2 (6 bases each). The V gene's germline CDR1 is GTSNPN and CDR2 SVGIG (reference sequence). The ends were cut back, 5 bases at V and 6 bases at J, with 16 bases in the middle. The CDR3 has 13 residues. This CDR3 is CAWGGGTRQTQYF. CDR3 DNA sequence: TGTGCCTGGGGAGGGGGGACTCGGCAGACCCAGTACTTC.

The chain is built from TRBV21-1 and TRBJ1-1. TRBV21-1 is termed a pseudogene. The CDR3 extends over 16 amino acids. The CDR3 loop is CASSKEVGRLLLEAFF. CDR3 DNA sequence: TGTGCCAGCAGCAAAGAAGTAGGCAGGCTACTACTTGAAGCTTTCTTT.

The J gene is TRBJ2-7, the V gene TRBV15, with D possibly being TRBD1 or TRBD2 (5 bases each). The CDR3 is 19 residues long. Germline CDR1 LNHNV, CDR2 YYDKDF (reference sequence). Trimming took off 5 bases at V and 9 bases at J, with 35 bases between the two ends. The CDR3: CATSPADPHDRGSRLLQYF. The CDR3 nucleotides read TGTGCCACCAGCCCAGCCGACCCACACGACCGGGGCAGTAGACTACTGCAGTACTTC.

The gene calls are TRBV30 and TRBJ2-2; weak D call: TRBD1 (6 bases). The CDR3 runs to 16 residues. In germline, CDR1 is GTSNPN, CDR2 SVGIG (reference sequence). The V gene lost 2 bases and the J gene lost 0 bases, with 13 bases spanning the gap. CDR3: CAWSTSQGANTGELFF. DNA for the CDR3: TGTGCCTGGAGTACATCACAGGGCGCGAACACCGGGGAGCTGTTTTTT.

The rearrangement joins TRBV12-5 to TRBJ2-1; 12 bases match TRBD2. The CDR3 extends over 17 amino acids. CDR1 is LGHNT, CDR2 FRNRAP, per germline. Trimming at V came to 4 bases and at J to 5 bases, leaving 9 bases not matched to a gene. The CDR3 DNA reads TGTGCTAGTGGTTCCCCCACCGGGACTAGCGGGCACAATGAGCAGTTCTTC. It translates to CASGSPTGTSGHNEQFF.

The gene calls are TRBV28 and TRBJ1-2, with 7 positions matching TRBD1. The CDR3 is 14 amino acids. Germline CDR1 and CDR2: MDHEN and SYDVKM. Losses at the gene ends were 3 bases for V and 6 bases for J; bases not matched to a gene: 7. In nucleotides, the CDR3 is TGTGCCAGCAGTTTTATCCGGGACAGCCATGGCTACACCTTC. Its protein is CASSFIRDSHGYTF.

The V and J genes are TRBV7-9 and TRBJ2-3, with no clear D. CDR1 and CDR2 (germline): SEHNR, FQNEAQ (reference sequence). The V gene lost 2 bases and the J gene lost 0 bases, with 9 bases spanning the gap. The CDR3 length is 15 residues. CDR3: CASSLSRDSTDTQYF. The CDR3 DNA reads as TGTGCCAGCAGCTTATCCAGAGACAGCACAGATACGCAGTATTTT. Supplemented by reference TRBV7-9 and TRBJ2-3, the full variable domain reads DTGVSQNPRHKITKRGQNVTFRCDPISEHNRLYWYRQTLGQGPEFLTYFQNEAQLEKSRLLSDRFSAERPKGSFSTLEIQRTEQGDSAMYLCASSLSRDSTDTQYFGPGTRLTVL.

V gene TRBV4-1 combines with J gene TRBJ2-3; D gene unclear. Trimming took off 1 base at V and 3 bases at J, with 5 bases between the two ends. CDR1 and CDR2 (germline): MGHRA, YSYEKL. The CDR3 length is 13 residues. CDR3 sequence reads: CASSQAGTDTQYF. The DNA of the CDR3 is TGCGCCAGCAGCCAAGCTGGAACAGATACGCAGTATTTT.